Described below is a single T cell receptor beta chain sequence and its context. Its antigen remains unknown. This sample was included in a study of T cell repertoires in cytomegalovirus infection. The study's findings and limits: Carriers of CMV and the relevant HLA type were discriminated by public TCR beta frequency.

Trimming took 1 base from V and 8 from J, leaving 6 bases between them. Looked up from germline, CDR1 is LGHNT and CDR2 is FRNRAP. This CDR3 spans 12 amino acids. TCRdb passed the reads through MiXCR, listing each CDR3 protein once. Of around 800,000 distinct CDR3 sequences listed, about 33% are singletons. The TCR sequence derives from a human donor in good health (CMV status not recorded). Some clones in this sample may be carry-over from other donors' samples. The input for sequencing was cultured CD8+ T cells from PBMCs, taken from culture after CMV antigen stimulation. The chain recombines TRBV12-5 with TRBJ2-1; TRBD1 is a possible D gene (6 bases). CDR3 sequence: CASGLGTDEQFF. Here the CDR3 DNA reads TGTGCTAGTGGTTTGGGGACAGATGAGCAGTTCTTC.